Here is one T cell receptor beta chain with its context. The data belong to a study of control samples from healthy donors and cancer patients. Sequencing used immunoSEQ multiplex PCR; TCRdb keeps in-frame clones, though not all of them. The profile shows just over 20,000 clones, roughly 80% of them singletons. V was pared by 3 bases and J by 8 bases, with 14 bases between. The CDR3 contains 14 residues. Germline V gene sequence: CDR1 SGHTA, CDR2 FQGNSA. The sample comprised PBMCs. This receptor was identified in a man aged 60 to 75 with colorectal cancer. The chain employs TRBV7-2 and TRBJ2-1; D may match TRBD1 or TRBD2 (5 bases each). CDR3 nucleotide sequence: TGTGCCAGCAGCTTCATCCCGGGGCGGGATGAGCAGTTCTTC. As protein: CASSFIPGRDEQFF.